The next 2 T cell receptor beta chains were all read from a single sample in a study of T cells in Graves' hyperthyroidism and ophthalmopathy. The source material, RNA transcripts, was used to amplify TCR beta CDR3 regions. With the HTBI primer set, the TCR CDR3 went through a first round of RT-PCR. TCRdb processed the multiplex PCR reads anew with MiXCR; each CDR3 protein has one entry. This table has approximately 370,000 distinct CDR3 sequences, about 15% appearing once. Input material: blood. These receptors were taken from a woman between 25 and 40 years old with Graves' hyperthyroidism.

The chain joins TRBV5-6 to TRBJ2-5, with D uncertain. The CDR3 has 17 residues. Deletions cut 0 bases from V and 6 bases from J, with 21 bases between. CDR1 is SGHDT and CDR2 is YYEEEE in the germline V gene. CDR3 nucleotides: TGTGCCAGCAGCTTGGTGGTCGCCATTACAAATGTCAAGACCCAGTACTTC. This translates into CASSLVVAITNVKTQYF.

The chain is built from TRBV9 and TRBJ2-7, with 7 bases matching TRBD1. This CDR3 is 15 amino acids long. CDR1 SGDLS and CDR2 YYNGEE come from the germline V gene. The V gene end was trimmed by 0 bases and the J gene end by 2 bases; junction bases not matched to a gene: 5. CDR3 bases: TGTGCCAGCAGCGTAGCTAGTGGGACAGCCTACGAGCAGTACTTC. It codes for CASSVASGTAYEQYF.